The TCR beta chain described here comes from a study of beta chain features in type 1 diabetes (dated by TCRdb to 2017 to 2018). With regard to the full study: Mean age, gender distribution, total cell number and subset yield were not different between patients and healthy donors. A total of 85 million to 140 million sorted cells were examined across all samples, and a strong correlation was observed between cell number per subset and RNA yield. The study compared the TCRB repertoires of sorted circulating CD4+ T cell subsets in recently diagnosed type 1 diabetes patients with those in matched healthy donors. Whereas all 28 donors provided naive and central memory subsets, regulatory and stem cell-like memory subsets were isolated from just 8 patients and about 8 healthy donors. Points the paper makes about the study in general: Patients with type 1 diabetes made fewer insertions and deleted more nucleotides at VDJ recombination sites, implying thymic rearrangement abnormalities. PCR might favor shorter templates, but patient and control samples were amplified and corrected together, so any skew would affect both groups equally. Naive, central memory and regulatory TCRB repertoires appeared to be more alike among patients than among healthy donors. In all four CD4+ subsets, TCRB CDR3 length was moderately but significantly shorter in type 1 diabetes patients. Because cDNA was sequenced instead of genomic DNA, activated cells with high expression could be over-represented, although the groups did not differ in activation or CD3 levels. HLA sub-analyses involved small numbers of individuals, so any influence of HLA type on TCRB rearrangement remained unresolved.

Each donor gave one peripheral blood draw, approximately 0.11 L on average, collected into heparinised tubes. Naive, central memory, regulatory and stem cell-like memory CD4+ T cells were sorted on a BD FACSAria II using a panel including CD45RO, CCR7, CD25, CD127, CD95 and CD27. Every sorted population had a purity above 95%. PBMCs were isolated immediately by Lymphoprep density gradient centrifugation and stained directly without culture. To minimize batch effects, samples were stained and sorted in pairs, one healthy donor with one patient per experiment. The entire isolated RNA was reverse transcribed using the High Capacity cDNA Reverse Transcription Kit, and thus expressed TCRB transcripts were sequenced. Deep immunoSEQ sequencing was performed on naive, central memory and regulatory T cell samples, with an average of approximately 3.9 million total reads per sample. After sorted cells were lysed in RLT buffer, RNA was extracted with DNase-treated RNeasy Micro or Mini kits, with the choice depending on cell number. To prevent cross-contamination, each cell subset was processed individually, whereas patient and healthy donor samples were processed jointly. TCRB sequences were amplified from cDNA with the immunoSEQ multiplex PCR, producing 87-bp fragments spanning the CDR3 region. Sequencing of the amplicons was done on the Illumina HiSeq platform. The study's own analysis went as follows. Synthetic template baselines were used to correct PCR bias computationally, reads within Hamming distance 2 were collapsed, and singletons that could not be merged were discarded. Reads were aligned against IMGT to assign V, D and J genes, CDR3 length and insertions or deletions at six rearrangement sites. Clonotype counts were normalized to sorted cell number within each subset before computing true diversity and Gini coefficients with the tcR R package. Repertoire sharing was quantified using the overlap coefficient calculated on TCRB nucleotide sequences. As a proxy for the pre-selection repertoire, out-of-frame TCRB sequences from naive cells were analyzed. What TCRdb holds here is the immuneACCESS table cut down to in-frame rearrangements. Part of the clones is not present; checked against another copy, under half of the missing clones reflect an unresolved V gene, and the others are unexplained. That table gives V, J and clone size, and the DNA gave D and trimming. In this sample the table shows under 250,000 clones, 11% to 15% of which occur a single time. Around 0.026% of the sample rests with the top ten.

From a lookup of the germline V gene, CDR1 and CDR2 are SGHVS and FNYEAQ. Cut back by 2 bases and 6 bases, the V and J ends lie 10 bases apart. The cysteine opens and the phenylalanine closes a CDR3 of 13 amino acids. The kept DNA is CDR3 alone, 39 bases in frame from the first base. Remarks on this clone: The clone's antigen remains unknown. One base away there is no much larger clone; base qualities are not given.

Sequencing was carried out using naive CD4+ T cells from blood. The sample's cell subset or site label, decoded: true naive CD4+ T cells. The receptor chain draws on TRBV7-6 and TRBJ1-1, with no D gene named confidently. The receptor comes from a middle-aged woman in good health. CDR3 region: CASSLLADSEAFF. In nucleotide form, the sequence is TGTGCCAGCAGCTTATTGGCAGACTCTGAAGCTTTCTTT.